The rows below give T cell receptor beta chains drawn from one sample of a study of blood T cell repertoires in COVID-19. Using immunoSEQ multiplex PCR, the repertoire was profiled, and TCRdb retains in-frame clones only, with some absent. In the table there are around 150,000 clones, more than 70% of which are singletons. Sequencing was carried out using peripheral blood. The receptor set was obtained from a man aged 55 to 69 with acute or convalescent COVID-19. Both conserved end residues are part of each CDR3. Fields, in order: clone size, V gene, D gene, J gene, CDR3 protein, CDR3 DNA. A D gene is named only where the DNA matches it firmly. Size is omitted from some rows. Given values are once, few, many or a class for expanded clones.

clone_size: .; v_call: TRBV4-3; d_call: TRBD1; j_call: TRBJ1-6; cdr3_aa: CASSQESTGLNSPLHF; cdr3_nt: TGCGCCAGCAGCCAAGAATCGACAGGGCTAAATTCACCCCTCCACTTT
clone_size: .; v_call: TRBV5-1; d_call: TRBD1; j_call: TRBJ1-2; cdr3_aa: CASSTIDRGVDYGYTF; cdr3_nt: TGCGCCAGCAGCACCATTGACAGGGGCGTTGACTATGGCTACACCTTC
clone_size: .; v_call: TRBV7-9; d_call: .; j_call: TRBJ1-3; cdr3_aa: CASSMDRVSGNTIYF; cdr3_nt: TGTGCCAGCAGCATGGACAGAGTCTCTGGAAACACCATATATTTT
clone_size: .; v_call: TRBV30; d_call: TRBD2; j_call: TRBJ2-1; cdr3_aa: CAWKGGGAGNEQFF; cdr3_nt: TGTGCCTGGAAGGGCGGGGGGGCTGGCAATGAGCAGTTCTTC
clone_size: .; v_call: TRBV6-5; d_call: TRBD1; j_call: TRBJ2-5; cdr3_aa: CASRRGQEETQYF; cdr3_nt: TGTGCCAGCCGCAGGGGGCAGGAAGAGACCCAGTACTTC
clone_size: once; v_call: TRBV19; d_call: .; j_call: TRBJ2-7; cdr3_aa: CASSPGGATRYEQYF; cdr3_nt: TGTGCCAGTAGTCCTGGGGGGGCTACTCGTTACGAGCAGTACTTC
clone_size: .; v_call: TRBV5-6; d_call: TRBD1; j_call: TRBJ2-7; cdr3_aa: CASSGSRDRGIYEQYF; cdr3_nt: TGTGCCAGCAGCGGGTCCCGGGACAGGGGGATCTACGAGCAGTACTTC
clone_size: .; v_call: TRBV27; d_call: .; j_call: TRBJ1-5; cdr3_aa: CASSLGGYSNQPQHF; cdr3_nt: TGTGCCAGCAGTTTAGGGGGCTATAGCAATCAGCCCCAGCATTTT
clone_size: once; v_call: TRBV5-5; d_call: TRBD1; j_call: TRBJ1-2; cdr3_aa: CASSLARMDRIYGYTF; cdr3_nt: TGTGCCAGCAGCTTGGCCCGGATGGACAGGATCTATGGCTACACCTTC
clone_size: .; v_call: TRBV7-6; d_call: .; j_call: TRBJ1-2; cdr3_aa: CASSFSVEYGYTF; cdr3_nt: TGTGCCAGCAGTTTCAGTGTGGAGTATGGCTACACCTTC
clone_size: .; v_call: TRBV12-3/TRBV12-4; d_call: TRBD1; j_call: TRBJ1-1; cdr3_aa: CASSEGQGDMAFF; cdr3_nt: TGTGCCAGCAGCGAAGGACAGGGGGACATGGCTTTCTTT
clone_size: .; v_call: TRBV6-5; d_call: .; j_call: TRBJ1-2; cdr3_aa: CASSTRPGGGGYTF; cdr3_nt: TGTGCCAGCAGTACCCGGCCGGGGGGAGGCGGCTACACCTTC
clone_size: .; v_call: TRBV30; d_call: .; j_call: TRBJ1-1; cdr3_aa: CAWSVLPGNTEAFF; cdr3_nt: TGTGCCTGGAGTGTACTACCCGGCAACACTGAAGCTTTCTTT
clone_size: .; v_call: TRBV29-1; d_call: .; j_call: TRBJ1-5; cdr3_aa: CSVAGGNQPQHF; cdr3_nt: TGCAGCGTTGCAGGGGGCAATCAGCCCCAGCATTTT